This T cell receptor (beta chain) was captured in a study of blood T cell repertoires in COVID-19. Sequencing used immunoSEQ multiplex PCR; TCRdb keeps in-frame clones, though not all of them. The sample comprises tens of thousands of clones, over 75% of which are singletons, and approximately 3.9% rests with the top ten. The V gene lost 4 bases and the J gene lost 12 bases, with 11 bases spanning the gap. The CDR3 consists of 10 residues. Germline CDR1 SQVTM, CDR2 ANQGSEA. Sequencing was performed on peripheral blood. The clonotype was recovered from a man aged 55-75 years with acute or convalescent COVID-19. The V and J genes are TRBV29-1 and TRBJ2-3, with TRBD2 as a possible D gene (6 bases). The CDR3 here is CSVAGLQQYF. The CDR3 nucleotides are TGCAGCGTTGCGGGACTCCAACAGTATTTT.